This T cell receptor beta chain appears in the sequencing data of a study of blood T cell repertoires in COVID-19. Study at large: Acute-phase and convalescent COVID-19 samples originated in the United States, Italy and Spain. In each case, the material was cDNA or gDNA derived from T cells, B-cell-depleted T cells, or PBMCs.

This clone was observed a few times. Only in-frame clones appear in the TCRdb table, and some are missing; sequencing was by immunoSEQ multiplex PCR. Of about 27,000 clones listed, about 80% are singletons. This TCR was sampled from a man aged 65-85 years with active COVID-19. The material sequenced was peripheral blood.

This CDR3 is CASSYLGQGVGYTF. In DNA, the CDR3 is TGTGCCAGCAGTTACCTGGGACAGGGGGTTGGCTACACCTTC. The rearrangement joins TRBV6-5 to TRBJ1-2, with TRBD1 matching over 11 bases. Germline lookup yields CDR1 MNHEY and CDR2 SVGAGI. This CDR3 comprises 14 residues. V lost 2 bases to trimming and J lost 7 bases; unmatched junction nucleotides: 3.